The next 24 T cell receptor beta chains were all read from a single sample in a study of cytomegalovirus exposure and HLA in healthy donors. TCRdb's table, derived via immunoSEQ multiplex PCR, lists solely in-frame clones and lacks some. The sample shows hundreds of thousands of clones, 90% of them seen only once. The source material was PBMCs. The receptors originated from a woman in her thirties in good health and CMV-seronegative.

The chain is built from TRBV27 and TRBJ2-7, with 8 nucleotides matching TRBD1. Unmatched junction bases numbered 10, after V lost 3 bases and J lost 6 bases. Germline V CDR1 and CDR2: MNHEY, SMNVEV (reference sequence). This CDR3 has 15 amino acids. This CDR3 reads CASSLTGQGAIEQYF. CDR3 nucleotides: TGTGCCAGCAGTTTGACAGGGCAGGGGGCCATCGAGCAGTACTTC.

V is TRBV27 and J is TRBJ2-7; 12 nucleotides match TRBD2. This CDR3 has 19 amino acids. V shed 3 bases, J shed 3 bases, and the junction held 15 bases outside the gene matches. The germline gives CDR1 MNHEY, CDR2 SMNVEV (reference sequence). The CDR3 nucleotides read TGTGCCAGCAGTTTCCGCGCGATACTAGCGGGAGGATTAGTCTACGAGCAGTACTTC. Protein sequence: CASSFRAILAGGLVYEQYF.

The chain combines TRBV4-1 with TRBJ2-7; D perhaps matches TRBD1 (6 bases). The germline V and J ends were trimmed by 5 bases and 0 bases, with 17 bases remaining between them. Germline CDR1 is MGHRA and CDR2 is YSYEKL. There are 16 residues in the CDR3. CDR3 coding DNA: TGCGCCAGCAGCATCTCAGGGGACCCCTTCTCCTACGAGCAGTACTTC. The encoded protein is CASSISGDPFSYEQYF.

This clone showed up just once. The chain combines TRBV30 with TRBJ1-2, with 8 bases lining up with TRBD1. Per germline, CDR1 GTSNPN and CDR2 SVGIG (reference sequence). The CDR3 consists of 16 residues. V lost 3 bases to trimming and J lost 4 bases; unmatched junction nucleotides: 13. CDR3: CAWSVGQGGGAYGYTF. The CDR3 DNA is TGTGCCTGGAGCGTTGGACAGGGAGGGGGGGCCTATGGCTACACCTTC.

This clone has a handful of counts. This sequence joins TRBV9 and TRBJ2-7, with a weak D call TRBD2 (6 bases). Per the germline V gene, CDR1 is SGDLS and CDR2 is YYNGEE. The CDR3 is 13 residues long. Trimming left V 2 bases short and J 5 bases short, with 11 bases between. As DNA, the CDR3 is TGTGCCAGCAGCGTTGCGGGGTCTAACGAGCAGTACTTC. Translating it yields CASSVAGSNEQYF. Full variable domain (missing parts from reference TRBV9 and TRBJ2-7): DSGVTQTPKHLITATGQRVTLRCSPRSGDLSVYWYQQSLDQGLQFLIQYYNGEERAKGNILERFSAQQFPDLHSELNLSSLELGDSALYFCASSVAGSNEQYFGPGTRLTVT.

This clone was found once. The rearrangement joins TRBV7-3 to TRBJ2-2, with D uncertain. Trimming took 9 bases from V and 0 from J, leaving 11 bases between them. CDR3 length: 14 amino acids. CDR1 and CDR2 (germline): SGHTA, FQGTGA. The CDR3 DNA follows: TGTGCCAGTTACAACGGACCGAACACCGGGGAGCTGTTTTTT. It yields the protein CASYNGPNTGELFF. The entire variable domain, with the rest obtained from reference TRBV7-3 and TRBJ2-2, is as follows: GAGVSQTPSNKVTEKGKYVELRCDPISGHTALYWYRQSLGQGPEFLIYFQGTGAADDSGLPNDRFFAVRPEGSVSTLKIQRTERGDSAVYLCASYNGPNTGELFFGEGSRLTVL.

The V and J genes are TRBV11-3 and TRBJ2-3; TRBD2 matches 8 bases. With V trimmed by 5 bases and J by 6 bases, 16 bases remained unmatched. Germline CDR1 is SGHNT and CDR2 is YENEEA. This CDR3 has 17 amino acids. As DNA, the CDR3 is TGTGCCAGCAGCCTCCCCGACCTAGCGGGCCCTGCGGATACGCAGTATTTT. This gives the protein CASSLPDLAGPADTQYF.

This chain links TRBV29-1 with TRBJ2-7; TRBD2 matches 7 bases. V lost 2 bases to trimming and J lost 2 bases; unmatched junction nucleotides: 6. Germline V lookup: CDR1 SQVTM, CDR2 ANQGSEA. The CDR3 covers 14 residues. CDR3 sequence: CSVERGDYPYEQYF. In DNA form, the CDR3 reads TGCAGCGTTGAACGGGGGGATTATCCCTACGAGCAGTACTTC.

The rearrangement uses TRBV9 and TRBJ1-2; D is ambiguous. Trimming left V 3 bases short and J 2 bases short, with 8 bases between. In germline, CDR1 is SGDLS, CDR2 YYNGEE. The CDR3 totals 13 residues. This CDR3 is CASSGTDNYGYTF. As DNA, the CDR3 is TGTGCCAGCAGCGGGACGGACAACTATGGCTACACCTTC.

This chain uses TRBV11-3 with TRBJ2-3; no definite D call. Trimming took 3 bases from V and 2 from J, leaving 6 bases between them. CDR3 length equals 13 residues. Per the germline V gene, CDR1 is SGHNT and CDR2 is YENEEA. The CDR3 spells CASSFGHTDTQYF. CDR3 in DNA: TGTGCCAGCAGCTTTGGCCACACAGATACGCAGTATTTT.

In regard to this clone: The same CDR3 is also encoded by other DNA sequences in this sample. The chain employs TRBV5-1 and TRBJ2-1; 9 nucleotides match TRBD1. From germline, CDR1 is SGHRS and CDR2 YFSETQ. The CDR3 length is 14 residues. With 3 bases clipped from V and 8 bases from J, the junction kept 6 bases outside the gene matches. CDR3 amino acids: CASSSGQGLDEQFF. CDR3 nucleotide sequence: TGCGCCAGCAGCTCGGGACAGGGACTGGATGAGCAGTTCTTC.

The gene calls are TRBV5-1 and TRBJ2-7, with TRBD2 matching over 15 bases. Germline V CDR1 and CDR2: SGHRS, YFSETQ. V lost 3 bases and J lost 3; bases outside the gene matches: 7. The CDR3 consists of 17 residues. The CDR3, as DNA: TGCGCCAGCAGCTCCGAACCGGGACTAGCGGGAGGCTACGAGCAGTACTTC. Translating it yields CASSSEPGLAGGYEQYF.

The chain recombines TRBV4-3 with TRBJ2-7, with 9 bases aligning to TRBD2. The germline CDR1 and CDR2 sequences are LGHNA and YSLEER. CDR3 length: 15 residues. J lost 3 bases, V lost 5 bases, and 8 bases had no gene match. The CDR3 coding sequence is TGCGCCAGCAGCGCGCGTTCGACTAGCGGCTACGAGCAGTACTTC. Its protein product is CASSARSTSGYEQYF.

This clone was observed a single time. The rearrangement joins TRBV30 to TRBJ1-5; possible D gene TRBD1, 6 bases. Germline V gene data show CDR1 as GTSNPN and CDR2 as SVGIG (reference sequence). The length of the CDR3 is 17 residues. The ends were cut back, 3 bases at V and 2 bases at J, with 20 bases in the middle. Written as DNA, the CDR3 is TGTGCCTGGAGCTCGTATTTTCCGACAGGCGGCAATCAGCCCCAGCATTTT. As protein: CAWSSYFPTGGNQPQHF.

The chain combines TRBV28 with TRBJ2-5; D call uncertain. Deletions cut 4 bases from V and 5 bases from J, with 8 bases between. The CDR3 runs to 12 residues. Germline V lookup: CDR1 MDHEN, CDR2 SYDVKM. The CDR3 DNA sequence: TGTGCCAGCAGTTCAATTCGGGAGACCCAGTACTTC. Translation gives CASSSIRETQYF.

The table lists this clone with a few counts. The V gene is TRBV2, the J gene TRBJ1-4, with TRBD1 matching 7 bases. Losses at the gene ends were 6 bases for V and 8 bases for J; bases not matched to a gene: 9. Germline-derived CDR1 and CDR2 are SNHLY and FYNNEI. This CDR3 has 14 amino acids. In nucleotides, the CDR3 is TGTGCCAGCAGATCAGACAGGGCTTTGGAAAAACTGTTTTTT. Its protein is CASRSDRALEKLFF.

The chain combines TRBV27 with TRBJ2-7; D is perhaps TRBD2 (5 bases). V dropped 3 bases and J dropped 3 bases, with 12 bases sitting between them. Looked up from germline, CDR1 is MNHEY and CDR2 is SMNVEV (reference sequence). CDR3 size: 14 residues. The CDR3 DNA is TGTGCCAGCAGTTTTTCCAGCGGCGGCTACGAGCAGTACTTC. It codes for CASSFSSGGYEQYF.

V usage is TRBV19 and J usage is TRBJ2-1; D is perhaps TRBD2 (5 bases). The CDR3 extends over 14 amino acids. CDR1 is LNHDA and CDR2 is SQIVND in the germline V gene (reference sequence). Trimming removed 5 bases from V and 6 bases from J, with 14 bases in between. CDR3 loop: CASSPVRDRNEQFF. CDR3 coding DNA: TGTGCCAGTAGTCCTGTCCGGGATCGCAATGAGCAGTTCTTC.

This chain links TRBV4-1 with TRBJ2-7; unclear D gene. V was pared by 3 bases and J by 2 bases, with 8 bases between. Looked up from germline, CDR1 is MGHRA and CDR2 is YSYEKL. The CDR3 spans 13 residues. CDR3 bases: TGCGCCAGCAGCCAGGCTGTAGCCTACGAGCAGTACTTC. Translated, it gives CASSQAVAYEQYF.

This clone was counted only a few times. The chain combines TRBV27 with TRBJ2-7; D may be TRBD1 (6 bases). Germline CDR1 reads MNHEY; CDR2 reads SMNVEV (reference sequence). The CDR3 spans 15 residues. Deletions cut 1 base from V and 0 bases from J, with 10 bases between. CDR3 sequence reads: CASSLFGQHSYEQYF. The DNA for the CDR3 is TGTGCCAGCAGTTTATTTGGACAGCACTCCTACGAGCAGTACTTC.

This clone was counted only a few times. The chain combines TRBV2 with TRBJ1-1, with 7 bases identical to TRBD1. Trimming removed 6 bases from V and 5 bases from J; junction bases left unmatched: 6. This CDR3 contains 13 residues. CDR1 and CDR2 (germline): SNHLY, FYNNEI. The CDR3: CASSWEGATEAFF. The DNA for the CDR3 is TGTGCCAGCAGCTGGGAGGGGGCAACTGAAGCTTTCTTT.

The V and J genes are TRBV7-9 and TRBJ2-1, with 7 bases matching TRBD1. The CDR3 is made up of 13 amino acids. V gave up 5 bases and J gave up 8 bases; unmatched junction bases: 6. CDR1 and CDR2 from the germline V gene are SEHNR and FQNEAQ (reference sequence). The CDR3 sequence is CASSGRQGHEQFF. The CDR3 DNA is TGTGCCAGCAGCGGGCGACAGGGTCATGAGCAGTTCTTC. Using reference TRBV7-9 and TRBJ2-1 for the parts outside the CDR3, the full variable domain is DTGVSQNPRHKITKRGQNVTFRCDPISEHNRLYWYRQTLGQGPEFLTYFQNEAQLEKSRLLSDRFSAERPKGSFSTLEIQRTEQGDSAMYLCASSGRQGHEQFFGPGTRLTVL.

The chain uses TRBV10-1 and TRBJ1-4; possibly TRBD1 for D (5 bases). The germline gives CDR1 WNHNN, CDR2 SYGVQD (reference sequence). V was shortened by 3 bases and J by 0 bases, with 17 bases between the two germline ends. This CDR3 spans 18 amino acids. The CDR3 is CASSDTQRTRPTNEKLFF. CDR3 DNA: TGCGCCAGCAGTGACACCCAAAGGACAAGACCAACTAATGAAAAACTGTTTTTT.

The V gene is TRBV11-2, the J gene TRBJ1-4, with 10 positions matching TRBD1. Unmatched junction bases numbered 7, after V lost 1 base and J lost 8 bases. This CDR3 spans 16 amino acids. Germline V gives CDR1 SGHAT, CDR2 FQNNGV. DNA for the CDR3: TGTGCCAGCAGCTTAGGTCCGGGACAGGGGTACGAAAAACTGTTTTTT. As protein: CASSLGPGQGYEKLFF.